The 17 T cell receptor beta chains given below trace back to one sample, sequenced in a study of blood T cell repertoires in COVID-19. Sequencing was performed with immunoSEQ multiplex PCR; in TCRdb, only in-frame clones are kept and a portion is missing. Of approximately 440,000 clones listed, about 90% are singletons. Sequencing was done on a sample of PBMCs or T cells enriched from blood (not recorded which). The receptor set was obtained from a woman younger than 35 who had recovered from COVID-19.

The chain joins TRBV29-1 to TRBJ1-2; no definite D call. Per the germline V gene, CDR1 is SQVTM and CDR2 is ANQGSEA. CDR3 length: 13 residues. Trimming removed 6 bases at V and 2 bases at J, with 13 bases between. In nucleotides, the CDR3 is TGCAGCGTAAGGCCCCTAGGCAACTATGGCTACACCTTC. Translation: CSVRPLGNYGYTF.

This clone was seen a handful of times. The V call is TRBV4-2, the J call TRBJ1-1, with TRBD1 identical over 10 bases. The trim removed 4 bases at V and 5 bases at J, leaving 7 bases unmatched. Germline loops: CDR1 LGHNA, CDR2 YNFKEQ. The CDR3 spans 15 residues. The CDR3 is CASSLEDRGRTEAFF. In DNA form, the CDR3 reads TGTGCCAGCAGCCTTGAGGACAGGGGGAGGACTGAAGCTTTCTTT.

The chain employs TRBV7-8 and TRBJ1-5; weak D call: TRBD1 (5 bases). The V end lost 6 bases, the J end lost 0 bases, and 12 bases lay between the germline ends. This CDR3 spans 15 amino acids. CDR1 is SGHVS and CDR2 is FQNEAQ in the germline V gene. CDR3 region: CASSHDRHSNQPQHF. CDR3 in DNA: TGTGCCAGCAGTCACGACAGACATAGCAATCAGCCCCAGCATTTT.

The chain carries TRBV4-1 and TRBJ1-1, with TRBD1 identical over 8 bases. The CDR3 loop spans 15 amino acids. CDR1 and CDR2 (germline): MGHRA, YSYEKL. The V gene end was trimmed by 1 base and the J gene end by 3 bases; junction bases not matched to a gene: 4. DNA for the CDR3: TGCGCCAGCAGCCAAGGACAGGGGAGGGACACTGAAGCTTTCTTT. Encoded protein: CASSQGQGRDTEAFF.

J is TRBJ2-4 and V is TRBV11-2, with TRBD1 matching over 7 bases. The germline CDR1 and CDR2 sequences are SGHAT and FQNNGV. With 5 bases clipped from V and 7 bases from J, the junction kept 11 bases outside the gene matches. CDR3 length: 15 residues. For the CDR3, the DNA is TGTGCCAGCAGCCAAATTGGGACAGTCCTGAACATTCAGTACTTC. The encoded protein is CASSQIGTVLNIQYF.

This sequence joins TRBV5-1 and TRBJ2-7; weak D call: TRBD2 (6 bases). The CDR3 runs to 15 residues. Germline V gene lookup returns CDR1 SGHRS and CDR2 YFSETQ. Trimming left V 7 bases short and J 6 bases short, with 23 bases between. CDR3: CASSWGPDKGGEQYF. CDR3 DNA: TGCGCCAGCTCTTGGGGCCCAGATAAGGGAGGCGAGCAGTACTTC.

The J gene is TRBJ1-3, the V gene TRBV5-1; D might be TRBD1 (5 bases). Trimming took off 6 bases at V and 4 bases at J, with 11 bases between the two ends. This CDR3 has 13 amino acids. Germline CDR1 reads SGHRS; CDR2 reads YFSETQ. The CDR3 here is CASNSSGGNTIYF. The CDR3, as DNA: TGCGCCAGCAATAGTTCAGGGGGAAACACCATATATTTT.

The CDR3 coding sequence is TGTGCCAGCCGAGACCGATCGGGCACTGAAGCTTTCTTT. This gives the protein CASRDRSGTEAFF. The chain employs TRBV16 and TRBJ1-1; D is unclear. V dropped 8 bases and J dropped 4 bases, with 14 bases sitting between them. The germline CDR1 and CDR2 sequences are KGHSY and FQNENV. CDR3 length: 13 residues.

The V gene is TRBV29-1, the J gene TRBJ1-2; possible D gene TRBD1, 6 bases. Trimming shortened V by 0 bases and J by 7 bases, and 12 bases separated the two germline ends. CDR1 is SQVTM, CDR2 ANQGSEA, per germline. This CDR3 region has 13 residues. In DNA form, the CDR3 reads TGCAGCGTTGAAGACTTAGGGGGTTTTGGCTACACCTTC. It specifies CSVEDLGGFGYTF.

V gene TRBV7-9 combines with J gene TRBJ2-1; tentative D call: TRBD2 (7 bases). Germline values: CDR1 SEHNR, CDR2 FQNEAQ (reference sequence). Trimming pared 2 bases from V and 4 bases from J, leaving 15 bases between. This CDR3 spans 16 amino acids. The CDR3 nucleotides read TGTGCCAGCAGCTTATCCGGGGGGCGAAGATACAATGAGCAGTTCTTC. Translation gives CASSLSGGRRYNEQFF.

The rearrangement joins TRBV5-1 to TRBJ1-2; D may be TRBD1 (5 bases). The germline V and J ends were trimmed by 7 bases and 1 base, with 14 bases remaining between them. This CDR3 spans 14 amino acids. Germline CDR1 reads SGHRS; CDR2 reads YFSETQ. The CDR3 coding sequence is TGCGCCAGCTCACAAGACAGCAATAACTATGGCTACACCTTC. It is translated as CASSQDSNNYGYTF.

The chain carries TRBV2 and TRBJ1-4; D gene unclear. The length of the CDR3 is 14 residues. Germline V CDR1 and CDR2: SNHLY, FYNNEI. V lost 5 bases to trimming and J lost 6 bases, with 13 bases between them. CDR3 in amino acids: CASSKGGGYEKLFF. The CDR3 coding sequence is TGTGCCAGCAGTAAGGGAGGAGGGTATGAAAAACTGTTTTTT.

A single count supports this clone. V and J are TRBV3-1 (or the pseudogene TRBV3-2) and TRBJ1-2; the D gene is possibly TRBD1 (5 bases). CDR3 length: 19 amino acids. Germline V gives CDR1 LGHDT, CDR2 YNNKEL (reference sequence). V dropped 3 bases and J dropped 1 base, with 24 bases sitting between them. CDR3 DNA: TGTGCCAGCAGCCAGGGCGGGGGAACTTCCCTGGACTTTAACTATGGCTACACCTTC. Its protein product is CASSQGGGTSLDFNYGYTF.

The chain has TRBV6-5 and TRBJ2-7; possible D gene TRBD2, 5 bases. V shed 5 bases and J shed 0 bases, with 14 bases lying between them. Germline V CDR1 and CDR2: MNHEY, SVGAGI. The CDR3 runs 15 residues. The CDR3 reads CASSLRTFLSYEQYF. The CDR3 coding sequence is TGTGCCAGCAGTCTCAGGACTTTCCTCTCCTACGAGCAGTACTTC.

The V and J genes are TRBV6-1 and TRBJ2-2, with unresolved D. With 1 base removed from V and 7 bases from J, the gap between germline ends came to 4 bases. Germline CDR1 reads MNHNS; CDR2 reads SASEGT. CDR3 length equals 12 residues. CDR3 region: CASSEVSGELFF. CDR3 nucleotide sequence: TGTGCCAGCAGTGAAGTTAGCGGGGAGCTGTTTTTT.

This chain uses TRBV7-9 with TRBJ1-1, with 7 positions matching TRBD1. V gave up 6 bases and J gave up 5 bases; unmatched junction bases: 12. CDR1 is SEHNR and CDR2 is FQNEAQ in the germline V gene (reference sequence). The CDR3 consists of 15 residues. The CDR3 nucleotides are TGTGCCAGCAGGCCGTTACAGGGGTGGTATACTGAAGCTTTCTTT. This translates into CASRPLQGWYTEAFF. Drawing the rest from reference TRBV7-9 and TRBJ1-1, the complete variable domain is DTGVSQNPRHKITKRGQNVTFRCDPISEHNRLYWYRQTLGQGPEFLTYFQNEAQLEKSRLLSDRFSAERPKGSFSTLEIQRTEQGDSAMYLCASRPLQGWYTEAFFGQGTRLTVV.

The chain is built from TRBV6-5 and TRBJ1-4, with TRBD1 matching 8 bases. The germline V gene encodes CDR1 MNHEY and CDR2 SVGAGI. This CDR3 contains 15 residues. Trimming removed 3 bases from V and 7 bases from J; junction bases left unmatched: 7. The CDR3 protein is CASSYIQGGGEKLFF. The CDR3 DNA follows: TGTGCCAGCAGTTATATACAGGGGGGGGGTGAAAAACTGTTTTTT.